This T cell receptor (beta chain) was identified in a study of cytomegalovirus exposure and HLA in healthy donors. Study information: The roughly 120 million unique TCR beta sequences, from about 180 million T cells, were found by an earlier analysis. The study's early data release held 80 million to 95 million unique TCRs from HLA-typed donors.

As to this clone: Its specificity is not known.

Researchers ran the PCR with 60 Vbeta and 13 Jbeta primers. Generated by immunoSEQ multiplex PCR, the TCRdb table keeps only in-frame clones and is missing some. The sample shows approximately 150,000 clones, over 75% of them seen only once. General observations from the study: Segments of the TCR beta V type were, in most cases, productive about 87% or about 30% of the time in an earlier analysis. HLA restriction was apparent for most CMV-associated TCR beta chains in a later analysis.

Germline V CDR1 and CDR2: SGHRS, YFSETQ. The CDR3 covers 15 residues. The junction had 6 bases not matched to a gene; V was cut back by 0 bases and J by 4 bases. The source material was PBMCs. The sequence came from a man in his forties in good health and CMV-seronegative. V usage is TRBV5-1 and J usage is TRBJ1-1; 7 bases are a match to TRBD1. CDR3 DNA sequence: TGCGCCAGCAGCTTGGCCGACAGGGTCAGCACTGAAGCTTTCTTT. It encodes CASSLADRVSTEAFF.